This entry lists 18 T cell receptor beta chains sequenced from one sample in a study of T cell clones after liver transplantation. Only in-frame clones appear in the TCRdb table, and some are missing; sequencing was by immunoSEQ multiplex PCR. This table has around 35,000 clones, around 94% appearing once. The specimen was CD8+ T cells from blood, collected 12 months after liver transplant. All receptors derive from a human patient who received a liver transplant. Part of the T cells may come from the graft donor.

The chain joins TRBV5-5 to TRBJ2-3; unclear D gene. The V gene lost 5 bases and the J gene lost 1 base, with 5 bases spanning the gap. Per the germline V gene, CDR1 is SGHKS and CDR2 is YYEKEE (reference sequence). The CDR3 runs to 12 residues. The CDR3 loop is CASSVGTDTQYF. The CDR3 bases are TGTGCCAGCAGTGTGGGCACAGATACGCAGTATTTT.

The V call is TRBV19, the J call TRBJ1-5, with D tentatively TRBD1 (5 bases). The CDR3 spans 15 residues. V dropped 3 bases and J dropped 8 bases, with 17 bases sitting between them. CDR1 is LNHDA and CDR2 is SQIVND in the germline V gene (reference sequence). This CDR3 is CASSIKVRASKPQHF. The CDR3, as DNA: TGTGCCAGTAGTATTAAGGTCAGGGCTAGTAAGCCCCAGCATTTT.

The V call is TRBV9, the J call TRBJ2-6; D possibly corresponds to TRBD1 (5 bases). This CDR3 comprises 18 residues. The germline V gene has CDR1 SGDLS and CDR2 YYNGEE. The germline V and J ends were trimmed by 2 bases and 4 bases, with 19 bases remaining between them. The DNA of the CDR3 is TGTGCCAGCAGCGTTCGGACACCCACCATCAACGGGGCCAACGTCCTGACTTTC. Translated, it gives CASSVRTPTINGANVLTF.

This rearrangement joins TRBV27 to TRBJ2-3, with 9 bases identical to TRBD2. The V segment lost 1 base and the J segment 3 bases; nucleotides outside the gene matches: 5. CDR1 MNHEY and CDR2 SMNVEV come from the germline V gene (reference sequence). The CDR3 is made up of 16 amino acids. CDR3 sequence: CASSLLNSGGTDTQYF. CDR3 in DNA: TGTGCCAGCAGTTTATTAAACAGCGGGGGGACAGATACGCAGTATTTT.

This chain links TRBV7-9 with TRBJ1-4; D gene unclear. This CDR3 contains 14 residues. Germline V gene data show CDR1 as SEHNR and CDR2 as FQNEAQ (reference sequence). Trimming cost V 2 bases and J 8 bases, with 12 bases left between them. The CDR3: CASSLPGDFEKLFF. The CDR3 DNA is TGTGCCAGCAGCTTACCCGGGGATTTCGAAAAACTGTTTTTT.

The table lists this clone with a count of one. CDR3 residues: CASSLGPGTGENIQYF. CDR3 DNA: TGTGCCAGCAGCCTAGGCCCCGGGACAGGGGAAAACATTCAGTACTTC. V is TRBV11-2 and J is TRBJ2-4; 10 nucleotides line up with TRBD1. The germline gives CDR1 SGHAT, CDR2 FQNNGV. V was clipped by 5 bases and J by 5 bases; unmatched bases: 9. The CDR3 extends over 16 amino acids.

This chain links TRBV25-1 with TRBJ2-2; no reliable D call. This CDR3 has 13 amino acids. Trimming stripped 2 bases from V and 0 bases from J, with 1 base between. Germline assignment: CDR1 MGHDK and CDR2 SYGVNS. CDR3 sequence: CASSETNTGELFF. DNA for the CDR3: TGTGCCAGCAGTGAAACGAACACCGGGGAGCTGTTTTTT.

The chain is built from TRBV19 and TRBJ2-7; TRBD2 matches 10 bases. Germline assignment: CDR1 LNHDA and CDR2 SQIVND (reference sequence). This CDR3 comprises 17 residues. J lost 4 bases, V lost 0 bases, and 9 bases had no gene match. The CDR3 here is CASSIERGGAGGYEQYF. The CDR3 nucleotides are TGTGCCAGTAGTATAGAGCGAGGAGGAGCGGGAGGGTACGAGCAGTACTTC.

The V call is TRBV14, the J call TRBJ2-3, with 11 bases matching TRBD2. In germline, CDR1 is SGHDN, CDR2 FVKESK. V lost 4 bases and J lost 4; bases outside the gene matches: 4. This CDR3 has 15 amino acids. Written as DNA, the CDR3 is TGTGCCAGCAGCCCAACTAGCGGGAGACCAGATACGCAGTATTTT. Translating it yields CASSPTSGRPDTQYF.

This clone has just a few counts. The chain recombines TRBV28 with TRBJ1-1, with no clear D. The CDR3 spans 13 residues. Germline-derived CDR1 and CDR2 are MDHEN and SYDVKM. Trimming stripped 6 bases from V and 0 bases from J, with 8 bases between. This CDR3 reads CASSGRMNTEAFF. The CDR3, as DNA: TGTGCCAGCAGCGGACGGATGAACACTGAAGCTTTCTTT.

This sequence joins TRBV27 and TRBJ2-5, with 10 bases matching TRBD2. CDR1 and CDR2 (germline): MNHEY, SMNVEV (reference sequence). The CDR3 is 15 residues long. With V trimmed by 5 bases and J by 4 bases, 7 bases remained unmatched. CDR3 DNA sequence: TGTGCCAGCAGTGGGACTAGCGCGGGGCCAGAGACCCAGTACTTC. Its translation is CASSGTSAGPETQYF.

The chain couples TRBV7-6 to TRBJ2-3, with 8 bases identical to TRBD2. The CDR3 covers 16 residues. Germline V gene sequence: CDR1 SGHVS, CDR2 FNYEAQ. With V trimmed by 6 bases and J by 1 base, 9 bases remained unmatched. For the CDR3, the DNA is TGTGCCAGCAGTTCTGTAGCGGGAATCGGCACAGATACGCAGTATTTT. It translates to CASSSVAGIGTDTQYF.

The sample holds one count of this clone. V usage is TRBV9 and J usage is TRBJ2-2; D is ambiguous. Germline CDR1 and CDR2: SGDLS and YYNGEE. This CDR3 contains 12 residues. Trimming left V 4 bases short and J 0 bases short, with 1 base between. CDR3 DNA sequence: TGTGCCAGCAGCCCGAACACCGGGGAGCTGTTTTTT. This codes for CASSPNTGELFF.

As for this clone: This specimen includes other DNA sequences encoding the same CDR3. The rearrangement joins TRBV4-1 to TRBJ1-2; 10 bases match TRBD1. Trimming removed 1 base from V and 6 bases from J; junction bases left unmatched: 5. This CDR3 is built from 15 residues. Germline V gene sequence: CDR1 MGHRA, CDR2 YSYEKL. The CDR3 bases are TGCGCCAGCAGCCAAGCGACAGGGGGCGAGAATGGCTACACCTTC. This encodes CASSQATGGENGYTF.

The V and J genes are TRBV25-1 and TRBJ2-1, with D maybe TRBD1 (5 bases). The V end lost 3 bases, the J end lost 6 bases, and 6 bases lay between the germline ends. Looked up from germline, CDR1 is MGHDK and CDR2 is SYGVNS. The CDR3 sequence is 12 residues long. The CDR3 sequence is CASSDRVNEQFF. CDR3 DNA sequence: TGTGCCAGCAGTGACAGGGTCAATGAGCAGTTCTTC.

The V gene is TRBV6-1, the J gene TRBJ2-2; D is unresolved. The CDR3 is 17 residues long. V was cut by 1 base and J by 1 base, with 13 bases left in between. Germline CDR1 and CDR2: MNHNS and SASEGT. CDR3: CASSEDPLYENTGELFF. As DNA, the CDR3 is TGTGCCAGCAGTGAAGACCCCCTTTACGAGAACACCGGGGAGCTGTTTTTT.

This chain joins TRBV6-6 and TRBJ2-5; TRBD1 aligns across 11 bases. The CDR3 loop spans 14 amino acids. Germline-derived CDR1 and CDR2 are MNHNY and SVGAGI (reference sequence). V lost 6 bases to trimming and J lost 5 bases; unmatched junction nucleotides: 5. CDR3 protein: CASRDRGLLETQYF. CDR3 bases: TGTGCCAGCAGGGACAGGGGGCTTCTGGAGACCCAGTACTTC.

The table lists this clone with a count of one. The genes are TRBV29-1 and TRBJ2-7; the D gene is possibly TRBD1 (5 bases). The CDR3 has 14 amino acids. CDR1 is SQVTM, CDR2 ANQGSEA, per germline. Trimming took off 4 bases at V and 2 bases at J, with 15 bases between the two ends. The CDR3 spells CSVASAGPPYEQYF. CDR3 bases: TGCAGCGTTGCCTCCGCAGGGCCCCCCTACGAGCAGTACTTC.